This T cell receptor beta chain was recorded in a study of T cells after yellow fever vaccination. Via MiXCR, TCRdb re-called the 5' RACE reads, giving one row per CDR3 protein. The sample gives more than 300,000 distinct CDR3 sequences, 3.5% to 4.5% of which show up once; approximately 19% is in the top ten. The V and J ends lost 2 bases and 5 bases respectively, with 9 bases between them. Germline lookup yields CDR1 SQVTM and CDR2 ANQGSEA. The CDR3 extends over 12 amino acids. The sequence came from a man between 18 and 29 years old who received the YFV17D yellow fever vaccine. The chain has TRBV29-1 and TRBJ2-5, with D possibly being TRBD1 (5 bases). The starting material was PBMCs, obtained 15 days after the yellow fever booster vaccination. CDR3 protein: CSVESQAETQYF. The CDR3 DNA reads TGCAGCGTTGAATCACAGGCCGAGACCCAGTACTTC. Full variable domain (outside the CDR3, taken from reference TRBV29-1 and TRBJ2-5): SAVISQKPSRDICQRGTSLTIQCQVDSQVTMMFWYRQQPGQSLTLIATANQGSEATYESGFVIDKFPISRPNLTFSTLTVSNMSPEDSSIYLCSVESQAETQYFGPGTRLLVL.